This T cell receptor (beta chain) was identified in a study of control samples from healthy donors and cancer patients (dated by TCRdb to the early 2020s). For CDR1 and CDR2, the germline V gene (reference sequence) lists SEHNR and FQNEAQ. The CDR3 goes from the cysteine to the phenylalanine over 13 residues. The kept DNA is CDR3 alone, 39 bases in frame from the first base. Between the V and J ends, shortened by 5 bases and 6 bases respectively, the junction contains 13 bases. Libraries came from the immunoSEQ multiplex PCR assay. The source is immuneACCESS, and TCRdb retained only in-frame sequences with V and J called. Part of the clones is not carried over; for the studies checked, unresolved V genes explain less than half of this, and the remainder is unexplained. In all, the sample holds some 160,000 clones, and about 94% of those were seen once. Around 8% of the sample is held by the ten biggest clonotypes.

This clone has a single count. Its antigen is unknown. Nothing much larger sits one base from this clone, and base qualities are not available. The sequence joins TRBV7-9 to TRBJ1-2; perhaps TRBD1 is the D gene, with 5 bases matching. Sequenced sample: blood. The TCR comes from a woman in her thirties or forties in good health. The DNA sequence is TGTGCCAGCAGCCCGACAGCGCAGGATGGCTACACCTTC. This codes for CASSPTAQDGYTF. Extended through the reference TRBV7-9 and TRBJ1-2 proteins, this CDR3 yields the full variable domain: DTGVSQNPRHKITKRGQNVTFRCDPISEHNRLYWYRQTLGQGPEFLTYFQNEAQLEKSRLLSDRFSAERPKGSFSTLEIQRTEQGDSAMYLCASSPTAQDGYTFGSGTRLTVV.